The T cell receptor beta chain under discussion was sequenced for a study of post-analysis software for immune sequencing data. Whole-study results and caveats: Five or six TRBV segments were significantly more frequent in patients than in controls. TRBV5-6, TRBV5-1 and TRBV20-1 were among these segments. With F measure, samples from one preparation batch clustered together strongly.

The CDR3 is made up of 16 amino acids. CDR1 is SGHTA and CDR2 is FQGNSA in the germline V gene. Trimming took 2 bases from V and 4 from J, leaving 16 bases between them. Regarding this clonotype: Antigen: not known.

TCR beta cDNA libraries included unique molecular identifiers. TCRdb fed the PCR reads into MiXCR, producing one record per CDR3 protein. The top ten clones hold approximately 4.2% of a sample with about 810,000 distinct CDR3 sequences, roughly 50% of them seen once. The V gene is TRBV7-2, the J gene TRBJ2-3, with D possibly being TRBD2 (7 bases). This receptor was taken from a girl aged 5-17 years with multiple sclerosis. The sample was blood. The CDR3 reads CASSLTLGGHADTQYF. CDR3 DNA: TGTGCCAGCAGCTTAACCTTGGGGGGGCATGCAGATACGCAGTATTTT.